A selection of T cell receptor beta chains follows, all from one sample in a study of neurological immune-mediated disorders. From the 5' RACE reads, TCRdb called clonotypes with MiXCR, one entry per CDR3 protein. The sample contains 47,000 or so distinct CDR3 sequences, 8% to 10% of which appear only once. Sequencing used PBMCs. The source is a woman aged 35 to 49 in good health. Both conserved end residues are part of each CDR3. D genes are given only for firm matches. Rows give clone size only sometimes, using once, few, many, or a class for an expanded clone.

size	J	V	D	CDR3	DNA
many	TRBJ1-2	TRBV12-3/TRBV12-4	TRBD1	CASRHRTGAANYGYTF	TGTGCCAGCAGGCATCGGACAGGGGCAGCTAACTATGGCTACACCTTC
many	TRBJ1-6	TRBV7-2	NA	CASSLVVISPLHF	TGTGCCAGCAGCTTAGTCGTCATTTCACCCCTCCACTTT
few	TRBJ1-1	TRBV18	NA	CASSPQARMAEAFF	TGTGCCAGCTCACCACAAGCAAGAATGGCTGAAGCTTTCTTT
many	TRBJ1-2	TRBV12-3/TRBV12-4	TRBD1	CASRREGAIYGYTF	TGTGCCAGCAGGCGAGAGGGGGCCATTTATGGCTACACCTTC
NA	TRBJ1-5	TRBV6-6	NA	CAGSYSTPGMSQPQHF	TGTGCCGGCAGTTACTCTACCCCGGGCATGAGTCAGCCCCAGCATTTT
many	TRBJ1-3	TRBV4-3	TRBD1	CASSQDRIGPGNTIYF	TGCGCCAGCAGCCAGGACAGGATAGGACCTGGAAACACCATATATTTT
many	TRBJ2-2	TRBV25-1	TRBD1	CASSEAPGTGYTGELFF	TGTGCCAGCAGTGAGGCCCCCGGGACAGGGTACACCGGGGAGCTGTTTTTT
many	TRBJ1-5	TRBV3-1	NA	CASSQGRQNQPQHF	TGTGCCAGCAGCCAAGGGCGACAGAATCAGCCCCAGCATTTT
many	TRBJ2-2	TRBV5-1	NA	CASSSTEGGTGELFF	TGCGCCAGCAGCTCCACTGAGGGCGGAACCGGGGAGCTGTTTTTT
many	TRBJ2-7	TRBV3-1	NA	CASSQEQGFNEQYF	TGTGCCAGCAGCCAAGAACAGGGCTTCAACGAGCAGTACTTC
many	TRBJ1-1	TRBV18	NA	CASSPVGTEAFF	TGTGCCAGCTCACCCGTCGGGACTGAAGCTTTCTTT
many	TRBJ1-5	TRBV20-1	TRBD1	CSASRRQGGNQPQHF	TGCAGTGCTAGCCGGAGACAGGGAGGCAATCAGCCCCAGCATTTT
NA	TRBJ2-5	TRBV7-2	TRBD2	CASSSRLAGGLYQETQYF	TGTGCCAGCAGCTCCCGACTAGCGGGAGGCCTGTACCAAGAGACCCAGTACTTC
many	TRBJ2-1	TRBV30	TRBD1	CAWSPDRVIYNEQFF	TGTGCCTGGAGTCCGGACAGGGTAATCTACAATGAGCAGTTCTTC
many	TRBJ2-7	TRBV7-2	NA	CASSLGSGPTYEQYF	TGTGCCAGCAGCTTAGGTTCAGGGCCTACCTACGAGCAGTACTTC
many	TRBJ2-1	TRBV27	TRBD2	CASSLAGTSGRGSNEQFF	TGTGCCAGCAGCCTTGCCGGGACTAGCGGGAGAGGGAGCAATGAGCAGTTCTTC
many	TRBJ2-3	TRBV20-1	TRBD2	CSAQPRSGRTDTQYF	TGCAGTGCTCAACCCCGGAGCGGGAGAACAGATACGCAGTATTTT
NA	TRBJ2-7	TRBV3-1	NA	CASSYGVSSYEQYF	TGTGCCAGCAGCTACGGGGTGAGCTCCTACGAGCAGTACTTC
NA	TRBJ1-4	TRBV5-6	TRBD1	CASSLSRGDEKLFF	TGTGCCAGCAGCTTATCCAGGGGGGACGAAAAACTGTTTTTT
many	TRBJ1-3	TRBV20-1	NA	CSPRAGSGNTIYF	TGCAGTCCCAGAGCAGGGTCTGGAAACACCATATATTTT
many	TRBJ2-1	TRBV2	TRBD2	CASASLLRELDNEQFF	TGTGCCAGCGCCTCATTATTGCGGGAGCTGGACAATGAGCAGTTCTTC
NA	TRBJ2-6	TRBV20-1	TRBD2	CSARDASGISGANVLTF	TGCAGTGCTAGAGATGCTAGCGGAATTTCTGGGGCCAACGTCCTGACTTTC
many	TRBJ2-3	TRBV20-1	TRBD2	CSATVAGGPRDTQYF	TGCAGTGCCACAGTCGCGGGAGGGCCGAGGGATACGCAGTATTTT
many	TRBJ2-5	TRBV18	NA	CASTPRDQETQYF	TGTGCCAGCACGCCTAGGGACCAAGAGACCCAGTACTTC
many	TRBJ2-5	TRBV7-7	TRBD1	CASSRHRGLETQYF	TGTGCTAGCAGCAGACACAGGGGGCTAGAGACCCAGTACTTC
many	TRBJ1-2	TRBV6-5	NA	CASIAGKNYGYTF	TGTGCCAGCATAGCAGGGAAGAACTATGGCTACACCTTC
many	TRBJ1-1	TRBV6-5	NA	CASSSPGSSTEAFF	TGTGCCAGCAGTTCCCCAGGGAGTAGCACTGAAGCTTTCTTT
many	TRBJ2-7	TRBV6-6	NA	CASSLRQSPYEQYF	TGTGCCAGCAGTCTCAGACAGAGCCCCTACGAGCAGTACTTC
NA	TRBJ2-1	TRBV7-2	TRBD2	CASSLGWGGYYNEQFF	TGTGCCAGCAGCTTAGGTTGGGGGGGGTACTACAATGAGCAGTTCTTC
NA	TRBJ2-2	TRBV5-1	TRBD2	CASSQPIGRSTGELFF	TGCGCCAGCAGCCAACCTATCGGGAGGAGCACCGGGGAGCTGTTTTTT
many	TRBJ2-2	TRBV9	NA	CASSGPVPGELFF	TGTGCCAGCAGCGGTCCTGTCCCCGGGGAGCTGTTTTTT
many	TRBJ2-5	TRBV5-1	NA	CASSPTLRQGGETQYF	TGCGCCAGCAGCCCGACGTTGAGGCAGGGAGGAGAGACCCAGTACTTC
few	TRBJ1-2	TRBV18	NA	CASSPPQGSYGYTF	TGTGCCAGCTCACCACCTCAGGGGAGCTATGGCTACACCTTC
NA	TRBJ1-5	TRBV6-2/TRBV6-3	NA	CAGSPDMGAHQPQHF	TGTGCAGGCAGCCCGGACATGGGAGCCCATCAGCCCCAGCATTTT
NA	TRBJ1-5	TRBV10-3	TRBD1	CAISESGTGNNRPQHF	TGTGCTATCAGTGAGTCAGGGACAGGGAACAATCGGCCCCAGCATTTT